The following is a TCR beta chain sequence with its context. The record originates from a study of blood T cell repertoires in COVID-19. CDR1 is MGHRA, CDR2 YSYEKL, per germline. The ends lost 6 bases at V and 2 bases at J; junction bases unmatched: 3. CDR3 size: 14 residues. Measured with immunoSEQ multiplex PCR; TCRdb has only the in-frame clones, and not every one. The sample yields about 50,000 clones, over 75% seen once. The sequenced sample consisted of peripheral blood. The rearrangement uses TRBV4-1 and TRBJ2-2; 7 nucleotides match TRBD2. The receptor was derived from a man aged 65 to 79 with active COVID-19. CDR3 DNA: TGCGCCAGCAGGCGCGGGGGTAACACCGGGGAGCTGTTTTTT. Translation: CASRRGGNTGELFF.